This is a list of T cell receptor beta chains from one sample in a study of OX40 agonist ivuxolimab in advanced cancers. Method: immunoSEQ multiplex PCR; TCRdb's copy keeps in-frame clones and lacks some. The sample has tens of thousands of clones, 75% to 95% seen once. This material consisted of CD4+ or CD8+ T cells sorted from blood, taken in a trial of the OX40 agonist ivuxolimab. Source of these receptors: an adult with an advanced solid tumor such as melanoma, head and neck, liver or kidney cancer. The CDR3 runs from the conserved cysteine through the conserved F or W. Expanded clones are given a class, and other clones once, few, many or no size at all.

>NA|TRBJ2-4|TRBV19
CASSISGFWGKNIQYF
>NA|TRBJ1-1|TRBV30
CARTAENTEAFF
>once|TRBJ2-7|TRBV6-6
CASNEGVSSYEQYF
>NA|TRBJ2-7|TRBV5-4
CASSRTSGSFHEQYF
>NA|TRBJ1-1|TRBV28
CAATSLGLNTEAFF
>NA|TRBJ2-1|TRBV2
CASSTGTGRSNEQFF
>NA|TRBJ2-6|TRBV21-1
CASSKRQECSGANVLTF
>NA|TRBJ2-1|TRBV7-3
CASSFRGYSNNEQFF
>NA|TRBJ2-2|TRBV2
CASTGVATGELFF
>NA|TRBJ2-2|TRBV19
CASTVGPPSTGELFF
>NA|TRBJ2-1|TRBV4-2
CASSQDGGYNEQFF
>NA|TRBJ2-7|TRBV28
CASTSGGPSYEQYF
>NA|TRBJ1-1|TRBV10-1
CASISRGVNTEAFF
>NA|TRBJ1-2|TRBV4-1
CASSQDRGQYYGYTF
>NA|TRBJ2-7|TRBV6-5
CASSYRDRGTEQYF
>few|TRBJ1-1|TRBV30
CAWSAGGTTEAFF
>NA|TRBJ2-3|TRBV6-6
CASKTSGVTDTQYF
>NA|TRBJ1-1|TRBV5-1
CASSWAGRVNTEAFF
>NA|TRBJ1-2|TRBV30
CAWSVRVGGYTF
>once|TRBJ2-6|TRBV5-1
CASSWTNFSGANVLTF
>NA|TRBJ1-3|TRBV15
CATSRPGQGVTIYF
>NA|TRBJ1-4|TRBV6-1
CASSGRGPNEKLFF
>NA|TRBJ2-3|TRBV7-3
CASGAPGTDTQYF
>NA|TRBJ1-2|TRBV27
CASSLSPGQSYGYTF
>NA|TRBJ1-1|TRBV28
CASSWGQGGTEAFF
>NA|TRBJ1-1|TRBV7-9
CASSLDVDRRISF
>NA|TRBJ2-4|TRBV9
CASSASGSLAKNIQYF
>NA|TRBJ2-5|TRBV28
CASSFVREGPGTQYF
>few|TRBJ1-1|TRBV27
CASSLQNTEAFF
>NA|TRBJ2-7|TRBV6-1
CAGDGGGGLEQYF
>once|TRBJ1-5|TRBV28
CASSLGTPITYSNQPQHF
>NA|TRBJ1-2|TRBV27
CASSFRQGSLYGYTF
>NA|TRBJ1-4|TRBV21-1
CASSKRTGDREKLFF
>NA|TRBJ1-1|TRBV7-3
CASSLLRWQGRNTEAFF
>NA|TRBJ2-1|TRBV6-5
CASSYGGAYNEQFF
>NA|TRBJ2-7|TRBV27
CASSLYAGGLEEQYF
>NA|TRBJ2-7|TRBV9
CASSVAVGPYEQYF
>NA|TRBJ2-1|TRBV25-1
CASSGGLAEKNEQFF
>NA|TRBJ1-4|TRBV2
CASSEQGGDEKLFF
>NA|TRBJ1-2|TRBV21-1
CASSKDEGANYGYTF
>NA|TRBJ2-1|TRBV10-1
CASSESGSPNEQFF
>NA|TRBJ1-2|TRBV4-1
CASSQVLRNPTDGYTF
>NA|TRBJ2-3|TRBV28
CATAGSLGHHTDTQYF
>NA|TRBJ2-1|TRBV6-4
CASSLAGGPAYNEQFF